The clone carrying this TCR beta chain came up many times. What it recognizes is unknown. This specimen belongs to a study of human T cells and chemical hapten exposure. Study-level background: Across its 20 to 25 weeks, the study gave patients weekly diphenylcyclopropenone doses to the scalp.

Library preparation tagged each individual cDNA molecule with a unique molecular identifier. From the RACE reads, TCRdb called clonotypes with MiXCR, one entry per CDR3 protein. This repertoire shows about 250,000 distinct CDR3 sequences, 7.5% to 9% found once; its top ten account for more than 1%. Overall study results and limits: Counts of expanded TCRs at PT1 were positively correlated with patch test score. Expanded TCRs grouped into significantly more large CDR3 similarity clusters than controls produced.

The time point denotes: pre-sensitization, week 0. The treatment: therapeutic diphenylcyclopropenone sensitization with weekly scalp DPC. CDR1 MNHNS and CDR2 SASEGT come from the germline V gene. The V end was cut by 0 bases, the J end by 2 bases, with 4 bases between. The CDR3 runs 13 residues. The TCR sequence derives from a young man with alopecia areata. Some clones in this sample may be carry-over from other donors' samples. Sequenced here: whole blood, sampled in connection with sensitization to the hapten diphenylcyclopropenone (DPC). The chain couples TRBV6-1 to TRBJ1-1; D not certain. CDR3 DNA sequence: TGTGCCAGCAGTGAAGCACTCAACACTGAAGCTTTCTTT. Amino acid sequence: CASSEALNTEAFF.